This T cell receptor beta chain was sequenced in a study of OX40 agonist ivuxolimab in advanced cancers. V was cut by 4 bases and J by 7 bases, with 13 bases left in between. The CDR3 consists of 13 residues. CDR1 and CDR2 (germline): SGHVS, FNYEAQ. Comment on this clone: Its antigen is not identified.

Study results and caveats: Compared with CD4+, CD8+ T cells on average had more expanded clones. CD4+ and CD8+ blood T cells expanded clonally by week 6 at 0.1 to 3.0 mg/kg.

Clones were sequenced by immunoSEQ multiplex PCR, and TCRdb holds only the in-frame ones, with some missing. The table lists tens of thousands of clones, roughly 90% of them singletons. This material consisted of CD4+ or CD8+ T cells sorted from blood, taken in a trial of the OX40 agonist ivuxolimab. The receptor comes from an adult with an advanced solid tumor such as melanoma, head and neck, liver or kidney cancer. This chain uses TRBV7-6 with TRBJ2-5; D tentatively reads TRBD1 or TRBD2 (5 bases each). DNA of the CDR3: TGTGCCAGCAGCTCAAAAACCGGGGCGACCCAGTACTTC. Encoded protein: CASSSKTGATQYF.